These 7 T cell receptor beta chains were all obtained from the same sample, sequenced in a study of CD4 T cells in relation to SARS-CoV-2 and coronaviruses. Sequencing used immunoSEQ multiplex PCR; TCRdb keeps in-frame clones, though not all of them. The sample has about 36,000 clones; around 85% are singletons. What these receptors recognize is not known. The source material was naive CD4+ T cells from PBMCs, cultured in vitro. The subset is: naive CD4+ T cells isolated by negative enrichment. These receptors were taken from an adult with COVID-19.

The gene calls are TRBV2 and TRBJ2-7; D is unclear. This CDR3 has 11 residues. With 7 bases removed from V and 4 bases from J, the gap between germline ends came to 8 bases. Germline-derived CDR1 and CDR2 are SNHLY and FYNNEI. In DNA, the CDR3 is TGTGCCAGCATTCTAGAGTACGAGCAGTACTTC. This gives the protein CASILEYEQYF. Together with reference TRBV2 and TRBJ2-7, the CDR3 gives the full variable domain: EPEVTQTPSHQVTQMGQEVILRCVPISNHLYFYWYRQILGQKVEFLVSFYNNEISEKSEIFDDQFSVERPDGSNFTLKIRSTKLEDSAMYFCASILEYEQYFGPGTRLTVT.

V gene TRBV27 combines with J gene TRBJ1-2, with 7 nucleotides matching TRBD1. The CDR3 contains 14 residues. Germline assignment: CDR1 MNHEY and CDR2 SMNVEV (reference sequence). Losses at the gene ends were 5 bases for V and 2 bases for J; bases not matched to a gene: 5. CDR3 sequence reads: CASSRTGPNYGYTF. In DNA form, the CDR3 reads TGTGCCAGCAGTAGGACAGGACCCAACTATGGCTACACCTTC.

V gene TRBV13 combines with J gene TRBJ1-4, with D tentatively TRBD1 (5 bases). V shed 6 bases and J shed 10 bases, with 15 bases lying between them. The CDR3 loop spans 13 amino acids. In germline, CDR1 is PRHDT, CDR2 FYEKMQ (reference sequence). In DNA, the CDR3 is TGTGCCAGCAGGGGCAGGGAGGGGAGAAAACTGTTTTTT. Residues: CASRGREGRKLFF.

The gene calls are TRBV28 and TRBJ2-7, with D possibly matching TRBD2 (5 bases). V lost 7 bases and J lost 2, with 12 bases in between. Germline-derived CDR1 and CDR2 are MDHEN and SYDVKM. This CDR3 has 13 residues. The CDR3 nucleotides are TGTGCCAGCACCCCGGGGTTGGCCTACGAGCAGTACTTC. Translated: CASTPGLAYEQYF. The variable domain in full, with the rest retrieved from reference TRBV28 and TRBJ2-7, is DVKVTQSSRYLVKRTGEKVFLECVQDMDHENMFWYRQDPGLGLRLIYFSYDVKMKEKGDIPEGYSVSREKKERFSLILESASTNQTSMYLCASTPGLAYEQYFGPGTRLTVT.

The chain combines TRBV28 with TRBJ2-3; D may be TRBD1 (5 bases). CDR1 and CDR2 from the germline V gene are MDHEN and SYDVKM. The V end lost 7 bases, the J end lost 1 base, and 18 bases lay between the germline ends. This CDR3 spans 16 amino acids. CDR3 nucleotide sequence: TGTGCCAGCAAGCGACCCAGGGTTCCCGGCACAGATACGCAGTATTTT. Its translation: CASKRPRVPGTDTQYF. The entire variable domain, with the rest obtained from reference TRBV28 and TRBJ2-3, is as follows: DVKVTQSSRYLVKRTGEKVFLECVQDMDHENMFWYRQDPGLGLRLIYFSYDVKMKEKGDIPEGYSVSREKKERFSLILESASTNQTSMYLCASKRPRVPGTDTQYFGPGTRLTVL.

This clone was seen more than once but under ten times. This sequence joins TRBV2 and TRBJ2-1; a possible D gene is TRBD1 (6 bases). The CDR3 contains 11 residues. Germline V gene data show CDR1 as SNHLY and CDR2 as FYNNEI. Trimming removed 8 bases at V and 8 bases at J, with 10 bases between. The CDR3 region is CASGQSDEQFF. CDR3 in DNA: TGTGCCAGCGGACAGTCGGATGAGCAGTTCTTC. Drawing the rest from reference TRBV2 and TRBJ2-1, the complete variable domain is EPEVTQTPSHQVTQMGQEVILRCVPISNHLYFYWYRQILGQKVEFLVSFYNNEISEKSEIFDDQFSVERPDGSNFTLKIRSTKLEDSAMYFCASGQSDEQFFGPGTRLTVL.

CDR3 coding DNA: TGTGCCAGCAGTGACAGTTACGAGCAGTACTTC. It yields the protein CASSDSYEQYF. The chain employs TRBV25-1 and TRBJ2-7; unclear D gene. V was shortened by 3 bases and J by 4 bases, with 4 bases between the two germline ends. The CDR3 spans 11 residues. Germline assignment: CDR1 MGHDK and CDR2 SYGVNS.